This T cell receptor beta chain was sequenced for a study of T cell responses to AZD1222 COVID-19 vaccine. Repertoires were generated with immunoSEQ multiplex PCR, while TCRdb's copy carries only in-frame clones and drops some. The sample has 250,000 to 300,000 clones; about 94% are singletons. The CDR3 is 16 residues long. CDR1 and CDR2 from the germline V gene are SGHNT and YENEEA. V shed 5 bases, J shed 7 bases, and the junction held 10 bases outside the gene matches. The origin of this receptor is an adult who received the AZD1222 COVID-19 vaccine. Sample: peripheral blood, taken 28 days after the second AZD1222 dose. The rearrangement links TRBV11-3 to TRBJ2-1; TRBD1 aligns across 11 bases. The CDR3 loop reads CASSARDRGFRNEQFF. Written as DNA, the CDR3 is TGTGCCAGCAGCGCCCGGGACAGGGGGTTTAGGAATGAGCAGTTCTTC.